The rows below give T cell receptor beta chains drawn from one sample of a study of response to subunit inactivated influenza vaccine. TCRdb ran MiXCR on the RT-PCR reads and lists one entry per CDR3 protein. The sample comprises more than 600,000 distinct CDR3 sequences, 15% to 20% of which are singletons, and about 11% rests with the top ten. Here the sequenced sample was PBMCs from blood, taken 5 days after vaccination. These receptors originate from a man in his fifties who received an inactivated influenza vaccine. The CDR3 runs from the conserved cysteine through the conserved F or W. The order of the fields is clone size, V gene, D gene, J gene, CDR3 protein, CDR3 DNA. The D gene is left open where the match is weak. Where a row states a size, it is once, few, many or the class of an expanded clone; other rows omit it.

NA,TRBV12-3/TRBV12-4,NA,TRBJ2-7,CASSKSDGPYEQYF,TGTGCCAGCAGTAAATCCGACGGACCCTACGAGCAGTACTTC
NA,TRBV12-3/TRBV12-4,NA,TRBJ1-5,CASSLGWVGNQPQHF,TGTGCCAGCAGTTTAGGCTGGGTTGGCAATCAGCCCCAGCATTTT
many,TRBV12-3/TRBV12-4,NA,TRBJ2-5,CASSLLGTETQYF,TGTGCCAGCAGTTTGTTGGGGACCGAGACCCAGTACTTC
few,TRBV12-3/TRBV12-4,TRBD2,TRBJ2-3,CASSSTSGGPTDTQYF,TGTGCCAGCAGTTCGACTAGCGGGGGGCCCACAGATACGCAGTATTTT
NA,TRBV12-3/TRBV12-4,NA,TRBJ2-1,CASRPKRTYNEQFF,TGTGCCAGCAGGCCGAAGCGGACCTACAATGAGCAGTTCTTC
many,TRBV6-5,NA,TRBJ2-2,CASSYFRSGELFF,TGTGCCAGCAGTTACTTCAGGAGCGGGGAGCTGTTTTTT
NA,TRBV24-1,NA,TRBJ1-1,CATSDGTTQAFF,TGTGCCACCAGTGATGGAACAACCCAAGCTTTCTTT
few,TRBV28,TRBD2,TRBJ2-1,CASSFSSLAGGAEQFF,TGTGCCAGCAGTTTTTCTTCACTAGCGGGAGGCGCTGAGCAGTTCTTC
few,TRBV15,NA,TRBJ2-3,CATSRTPTSLGDTQYF,TGTGCCACCAGCAGAACCCCCACGAGCTTGGGTGATACGCAGTATTTT
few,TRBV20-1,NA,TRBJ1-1,CRAGGGTEAFF,TGCCGCGCCGGCGGGGGCACTGAAGCTTTCTTT
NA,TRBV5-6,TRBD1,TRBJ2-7,CASSQGTGFYEQYF,TGTGCCAGCAGCCAGGGGACAGGGTTTTACGAGCAGTACTTC
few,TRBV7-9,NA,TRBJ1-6,CASSLSTGSPLHF,TGTGCCAGCAGCTTAAGTACCGGTTCACCCCTCCACTTT
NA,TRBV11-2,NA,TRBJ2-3,CASSLGLLRGTTDTQYF,TGTGCCAGCAGCTTAGGGTTGCTACGCGGGACCACAGATACGCAGTATTTT
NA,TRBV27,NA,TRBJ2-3,CASSQHPRGTDTQYF,TGTGCCAGCAGTCAACACCCCCGGGGCACAGATACGCAGTATTTT
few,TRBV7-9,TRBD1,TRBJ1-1,CASSLDYRGPDTEAFF,TGTGCCAGCAGCTTAGACTACAGGGGGCCGGACACTGAAGCTTTCTTT
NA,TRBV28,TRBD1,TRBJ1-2,CASSLRTGRNGYTF,TGTGCCAGCAGTTTAAGGACAGGAAGGAATGGCTACACCTTC